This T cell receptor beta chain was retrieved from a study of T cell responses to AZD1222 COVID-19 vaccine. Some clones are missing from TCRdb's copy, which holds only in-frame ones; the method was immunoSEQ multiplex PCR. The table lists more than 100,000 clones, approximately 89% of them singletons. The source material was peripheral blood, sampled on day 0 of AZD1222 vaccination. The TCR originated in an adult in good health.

Here the CDR3 DNA reads TGTGCCAGCAGCCGATGGGTAGGGTCGTATGGCTACACCTTC. Amino acid sequence: CASSRWVGSYGYTF. The chain carries TRBV5-6 and TRBJ1-2; D is unresolved. CDR3 length: 14 residues. V dropped 4 bases and J dropped 5 bases, with 15 bases sitting between them. CDR1 and CDR2 (germline): SGHDT, YYEEEE.